This T cell receptor beta chain was identified during a study of cytomegalovirus exposure and HLA in healthy donors. General study results and limits: In vitro, a few CMV-associated chains proved specific for CMV antigens.

The PCR employed 60 Vbeta primers together with 13 Jbeta primers. TCRdb's table, derived via immunoSEQ multiplex PCR, lists solely in-frame clones and lacks some. The sample has approximately 220,000 clones; about four fifths are singletons. V was cut by 2 bases and J by 2 bases, with 6 bases left in between. The CDR3 is 13 residues long. From germline, CDR1 is LNHDA and CDR2 SQIVND (reference sequence). For this clone: Its antigen remains unidentified.

Sequences were obtained from PBMCs. This sequence originates from a man aged 35 to 55 in good health and CMV-seropositive. J is TRBJ1-1 and V is TRBV19; D unclear. CDR3 coding DNA: TGTGCCAGTAGTATACACCTAAACACTGAAGCTTTCTTT. It translates to CASSIHLNTEAFF.